In this sample, the clone carrying this T cell receptor (beta chain) turned up a few times. What it binds is not known. TCRdb passed the reads through MiXCR, listing each CDR3 protein once. The table has 180,000 or so distinct CDR3 sequences, about 18% seen once. The sample originates from a study of T cell repertoires in cytomegalovirus infection. At the level of the study: A matching HLA type, together with CMV infection, was signaled by public TCR beta signatures.

Trimming stripped 0 bases from V and 7 bases from J, with 18 bases between. Germline CDR1 reads DFQATT; CDR2 reads SNEGSKA (reference sequence). The CDR3 contains 15 residues. Study findings and constraints: Across the ex vivo response, the dominant clonotypes were HLA-C-restricted CMV-specific TCR beta clonotypes. Frequencies of public TCR beta families were cumulated, and this identified carriers of CMV plus the relevant HLA.

The sequence was obtained from a human donor in good health (CMV status not recorded). Some clones in this sample may be carry-over from other donors' samples. The sample was CD8+ T cells from PBMCs. The chain carries TRBV20-1 and TRBJ2-5, with D possibly being TRBD2 (6 bases). The CDR3 loop is CSARETGEGWWTQYF. The CDR3 DNA follows: TGCAGTGCTAGAGAAACGGGAGAGGGGTGGTGGACCCAGTACTTC.